This T cell receptor beta chain was observed in a study of cytomegalovirus exposure and HLA in healthy donors (dated by TCRdb to between 2016 and 2019). A note on the overall study: In an earlier analysis of about 560 of the donors, 276 Gb of sequence data and approximately 100 million unique TCR beta sequences from approximately 180 million T cells were reported. Approximately 310 gigabases of sequencing data and approximately 84 million unique TCR sequences were included in an early release covering about 600 HLA-typed donors. Among the roughly 380 genotyped donors, approximately 82% belonged to the genetic ancestry cluster associated with self-reported Caucasian donors. The aim of the study was to test whether cataloging public T cell receptors could identify signatures of past pathogen exposure. The study used immunosequencing to profile the T cell repertoires of 666 subjects and linked those repertoires to cytomegalovirus serostatus. Besides the first cohort of about 730 subjects, a separate validation cohort made up of 95 to 150 different subjects was used. To predict cytomegalovirus infection status, the study brought together high-throughput TCR immunosequencing, statistical association of individual TCRs with disease status, and machine learning. A later analysis re-examined previously published TCR beta repertoires from 610 or so donors and added high-resolution HLA genotyping to investigate patterns of TCR occurrence. The later analysis used no new phenotypic data to find candidate immune exposures, relying instead on TCR beta sequences and their occurrence across donors. An earlier analysis of 500 to 650 of the donors applied high-throughput TCR beta sequencing to assess whether each TCR beta V gene segment acted as functional or pseudogenic. Alongside the repertoire data, information on donor age, sex, ethnicity and CMV serostatus was compiled. Genome-wide SNP genotypes for about 55% of the roughly 670 donors were used in a later genetic analysis, which treated that subset as a discovery cohort. Every repertoire in the discovery cohort had been generated on one and the same sequencing platform. HLA typing included class I and class II loci at four-digit resolution. The number of typed donors differed by locus: roughly 620-630 for A, B, C, DRB1 and DQB1; 500 to 550 for DQA1; approximately 600 for DPA1; and around 450 for DPB1. About 5 DR-DQ haplotypes were handled as single units for association and clustering, since linkage in the cohort was strong. Across 398 genotyped donors of the cohort, an average of approximately 220,000 unique TCR beta nucleotide sequences per donor were sequenced, and roughly a sixth of those sequences were non-productive.

Overall study outcomes, separate from this receptor: For the cohort, immune exposure information was limited to CMV serostatus. Correlated functional status among segregating V segments might reflect linkage disequilibrium, but an unknown experimental factor could not be ruled out. In a later analysis, HLA-associated TCR beta chains showed more clonal expansion and lower generation probabilities than non-associated chains that were equally common. A later genetic analysis reported fewer N-insertions in productive TCRs among donors in an Asian-associated ancestry cluster than the roughly 640-donor mean. A total of fewer than 200 TCR beta chains were listed by the study as associated with cytomegalovirus. V-gene and J-gene trimming of TCR beta chains was associated with a missense DCLRE1C variant in a later genetic analysis, and the association was replicated in an independent cohort. Across donors, most TCR sequences were observed very rarely, whereas some public TCRs were present in many individuals. At a false discovery rate of 0.05, a later analysis linked 15,000 to 20,000 TCR beta sequences to specific HLA alleles. The authors suggested that the approach could potentially be extended to other disease states and immunological phenotypes. Some IMGT-functional V segments, including TRBV6-2 and TRBV6-3, could not be told apart with the 87-base-pair reads, so those segments were excluded. In this cohort, only TCR beta chains were sequenced, and detectable features were limited by the absence of alpha or paired-chain data. A later analysis found that most CMV-associated TCR beta chains appeared HLA-restricted, with HLA associations seemingly driven largely by CMV exposure. In vitro tests confirmed that three of the cytomegalovirus-associated TCR beta chains recognize cytomegalovirus antigens. In a later analysis, the rate of TCR association differed among HLA loci, with DRB1 alleles having the most associated TCRs and HLA-C alleles having the fewest. A further reported finding was that TCR beta sequences accurately predicted the HLA-A and HLA-B alleles for most subjects in the first cohort. In an earlier analysis of some 640 of the donors, most TCR beta V segments were observed in productive rearrangements about 87% or about 30% of the time, broadly matching IMGT annotations. Because HLA typing was missing for some donors at each locus, association tests included only the typed subset. The classifier was reported to diagnose cytomegalovirus status with high specificity and sensitivity in both the original and validation cohorts. Because counts were too low, 15 to 20 rarely observed V segments, including chromosome 9 orphons, were left out of the earlier analysis of 587 of the donors. Presence/absence analyses assumed roughly uniform sequencing depth across donors, an assumption that may not hold. A group of highly shared sequence variants was considered likely to be a technical artifact of the sequencing pipeline. Several of the top co-occurrence clusters appeared to be linked to parvovirus B19, influenza, CMV and Epstein-Barr virus, according to a later analysis. Assigning TCR associations to individual alleles was difficult when HLA alleles, especially DR and DQ, strongly co-occurred.

The germline V gene specifies MNHNS as CDR1 and SASEGT as CDR2. The CDR3, from cysteine to phenylalanine, totals 15 residues. Just CDR3 DNA is preserved here, 45 bases in frame from base 1. V and J are trimmed by 4 bases and 2 bases, and the gene matches miss 8 bases of the junction. The cohort comprised some 730 healthy bone marrow donors. At the time of sampling, every cohort member was nominally healthy, though immune exposures that went unrecorded were likely present. The donor tested CMV seronegative, placing the donor among the approximately 400 seronegative members of the cohort. Each donor provided a peripheral blood sample, and peripheral blood mononuclear cells were used for TCR beta sequencing. Genomic DNA extraction from the blood cell samples was performed with the Qiagen DNeasy Blood Extraction Kit. Of note for this clone: Its antigen is still unknown. One base away there is no much larger clone; base qualities are not given.

The library came from the immunoSEQ multiplex PCR assay. For the multiplex PCR, a mixture combining 60 forward primers for TCR Vbeta segments and 13 reverse primers for TCR Jbeta segments was used. The CDR3 region of rearranged TCR beta genes was amplified from genomic DNA with a multiplex PCR assay. Amplified TCR beta libraries were sequenced as 87-base-pair reads on the Illumina HiSeq System. The study's own analysis went as follows. A later analysis tallied 80 million to 95 million unique TCR beta chains across the 660 or so repertoires, and some 12 million of those chains were shared by two or more donors. Raw reads were error-corrected and collapsed into unique sequences with a nearest-neighbor algorithm that merged closely related sequences to remove PCR and sequencing errors. V, D and J gene segments were assigned by aligning CDR3 sequences to IMGT reference sequences. For a sequence to be retained, at least a six-nucleotide match to both a V gene segment and a J gene segment was required. Rearrangements were classified as productive when the CDR3 lacked stop codons and remained in frame with V and J, and all other rearrangements were classified as non-productive. Following IMGT convention, CDR3 was defined as the stretch from the second conserved V-encoded cysteine up to the conserved J-encoded phenylalanine. In an earlier analysis of around 540 of the donors, sequences lacking an unambiguous match to a single V gene segment were excluded. An earlier analysis of under 750 of the donors called V segments functional above 56.7% productive rearrangements and segregating when the between-donor standard deviation exceeded 5%. A statistical classification framework was built to diagnose cytomegalovirus status from the catalog of TCR beta chain sequences. In a later analysis, V and J genes were assigned by comparing TCR nucleotide sequences against IMGT/GENE-DB human TR gene sequences. Using the TCRdist pipeline, a later analysis assigned CDR3 sequences along with most-parsimonious VDJ recombination scenarios. In a later analysis, each TCR beta chain was defined by its CDR3 amino acid sequence together with its V-gene family, and reads lacking a unique V-gene family were excluded. To address suspected cross-contamination and a sequencing artifact, a later analysis removed several hundred highly shared, low-generation-probability nucleotide sequences. A later analysis calculated a clonal expansion index for each public chain from normalized within-repertoire ranks of inferred template counts. In a later analysis, generation probabilities were computed with a VDJ recombination model fitted to out-of-frame rearrangements, and the resulting probabilities were checked against IGoR. A later analysis scored TCR-TCR, TCR-HLA and TCR-CMV co-occurrence with hypergeometric tests, applying a repertoire-size bias correction to TCR pairs. A later analysis estimated false discovery rates by permuting HLA or CMV assignments 20 times. A later analysis grouped co-occurring TCRs with DBSCAN, adding TCRdist sequence similarity when clustering within HLA-allele-positive subsets. Repertoires with fewer than 30,000 or more than 120,000 public chains, plus five repertoires with anomalous nucleotide sharing, were excluded from co-occurrence clustering. This immuneACCESS table, as held by TCRdb, lists in-frame sequences with V and J called but not all clones. Of the missing ones, under half trace to an unresolved V gene in checked studies; the others have no known cause. The V and J calls and clone size come from that table; D and trimming were worked out from the DNA. This sample holds around 200,000 clones; 77% were observed only once. The top ten hold around 3.1% of the sample.

The chain couples TRBV6-1 to TRBJ2-7; 7 central nucleotides agree with TRBD1. The sequenced sample was PBMCs. The TCR comes from a female donor in good health and CMV-seronegative. In nucleotides, the sequence is TGTGCCAGCAGTGCTGAACAGGGGAACCCCTACGAGCAGTACTTC. It translates as CASSAEQGNPYEQYF.